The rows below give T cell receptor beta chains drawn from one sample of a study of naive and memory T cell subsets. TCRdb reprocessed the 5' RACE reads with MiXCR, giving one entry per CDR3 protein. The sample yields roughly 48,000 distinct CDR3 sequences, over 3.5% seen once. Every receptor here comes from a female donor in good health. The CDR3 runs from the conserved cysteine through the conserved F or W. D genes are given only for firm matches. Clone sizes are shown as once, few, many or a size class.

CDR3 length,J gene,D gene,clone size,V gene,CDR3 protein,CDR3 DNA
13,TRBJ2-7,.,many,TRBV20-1,CSASGRTSYEQYF,TGCAGTGCTAGCGGTCGTACCTCCTACGAGCAGTACTTC
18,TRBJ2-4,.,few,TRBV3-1,CASSHSGGAPLAKNIQYF,TGTGCCAGCAGCCACTCAGGGGGGGCGCCCCTAGCCAAAAACATTCAGTACTTC
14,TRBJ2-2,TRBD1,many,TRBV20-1,CSASTGANTGELFF,TGCAGTGCTAGTACAGGGGCGAACACCGGGGAGCTGTTTTTT
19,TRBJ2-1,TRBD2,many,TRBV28,CASSSPPGGEGFPYNEQFF,TGTGCCAGCAGTTCTCCACCCGGGGGGGAGGGGTTCCCCTACAATGAGCAGTTCTTC
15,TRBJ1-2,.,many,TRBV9,CASSLQTGSNYGYTF,TGTGCCAGCAGCCTACAGACAGGTTCTAACTATGGCTACACCTTC
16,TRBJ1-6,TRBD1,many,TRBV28,CASTLSPGQVNSPLHF,TGTGCCAGCACTTTGTCACCGGGACAGGTTAATTCACCCCTCCACTTT
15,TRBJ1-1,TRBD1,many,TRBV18,CASSLWDRLNTEAFF,TGTGCCAGCTCACTATGGGACAGGTTGAACACTGAAGCTTTCTTT
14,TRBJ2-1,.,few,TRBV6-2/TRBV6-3,CASSLPRGPRGQFF,TGTGCCAGCAGTCTCCCCCGGGGCCCACGGGGGCAGTTCTTC
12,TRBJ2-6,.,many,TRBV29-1,CSVDPGANVLTF,TGCAGCGTTGATCCTGGGGCCAACGTCCTGACTTTC
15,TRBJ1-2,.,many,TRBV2,CASSEGNRANYGYTF,TGTGCCAGCAGTGAGGGGAACAGAGCTAACTATGGCTACACCTTC
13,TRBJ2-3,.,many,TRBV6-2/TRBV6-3,CASRTLDTDTQYF,TGTGCCAGCAGGACCCTCGACACAGATACGCAGTATTTT
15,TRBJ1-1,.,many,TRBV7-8,CASSLADYPGTEAFF,TGTGCCAGCAGCTTAGCCGACTACCCCGGGACTGAAGCTTTCTTT
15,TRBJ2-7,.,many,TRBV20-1,CSARGLGSGASEQYF,TGCAGTGCTAGAGGGCTAGGGAGTGGGGCCTCCGAGCAGTACTTC
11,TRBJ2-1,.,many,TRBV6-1,CASSPYNEQFF,TGTGCCAGCAGTCCCTACAATGAGCAGTTCTTC
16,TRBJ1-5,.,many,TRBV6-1,CASSEWKSPSNQPQHF,TGTGCCAGCAGTGAATGGAAGTCTCCTAGCAATCAGCCCCAGCATTTT
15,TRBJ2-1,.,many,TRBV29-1,CSVEDRAGRYNEQFF,TGCAGCGTTGAAGATCGTGCAGGACGTTACAATGAGCAGTTCTTC
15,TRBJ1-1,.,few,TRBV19,CASSRGGGKNTEAFF,TGTGCCAGTAGTAGGGGAGGGGGTAAGAACACTGAAGCTTTCTTT
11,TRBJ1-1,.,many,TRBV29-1,CSVVQGSEAFF,TGCAGCGTTGTACAGGGTTCTGAAGCTTTCTTT
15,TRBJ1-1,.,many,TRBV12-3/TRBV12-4,CASSSPAMGTTEAFF,TGTGCCAGCAGCTCGCCCGCGATGGGGACCACTGAAGCTTTCTTT
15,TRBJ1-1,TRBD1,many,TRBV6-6,CASRSYGQGRTEAFF,TGTGCCAGCAGGAGCTATGGACAGGGGAGGACTGAAGCTTTCTTT
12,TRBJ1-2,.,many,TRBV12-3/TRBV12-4,CASKQDRFPYTF,TGTGCCAGCAAACAGGATCGTTTTCCCTACACCTTC
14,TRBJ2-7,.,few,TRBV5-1,CASSLAGDTYEQYF,TGCGCCAGCAGCTTGGCCGGGGACACCTACGAGCAGTACTTC
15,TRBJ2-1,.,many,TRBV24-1,CATSDPQISRDEQFF,TGTGCCACCAGTGACCCACAAATTTCTAGGGATGAGCAGTTCTTC
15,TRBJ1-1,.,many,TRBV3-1,CASSRPGTRNTEAFF,TGTGCCAGCAGCCGGCCGGGCACAAGGAACACTGAAGCTTTCTTT
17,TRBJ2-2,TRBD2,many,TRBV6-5,CASSYSGLAGGPGELFF,TGTGCCAGCAGTTACTCTGGACTAGCGGGAGGGCCCGGGGAGCTGTTTTTT
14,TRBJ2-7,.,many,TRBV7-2,CAASRAATSYEQYF,TGTGCCGCTTCCCGGGCAGCTACTTCCTACGAGCAGTACTTC
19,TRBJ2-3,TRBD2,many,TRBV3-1,CASSPNLGASGRRTDTQYF,TGTGCCAGCAGCCCCAATCTAGGAGCTAGCGGGAGAAGGACAGATACGCAGTATTTT